These T cell receptor beta chains were read from a single sample in a study of cytomegalovirus exposure and HLA in healthy donors. Profiled with immunoSEQ multiplex PCR; TCRdb holds only in-frame clones, not every one. Here the sample spans under 110,000 clones, 65% to 85% being singletons. Sample: PBMCs. The receptor set was obtained from a woman in her 40s in good health and CMV-seronegative. Both conserved end residues are part of each CDR3. The order of the fields is clone size, D gene, V gene, J gene, CDR3 protein, CDR3 DNA. A D gene is named only where the DNA matches it firmly. Part of the rows lack a size; the others show once, few, many or a class for expanded clones.

NA	TRBD1	TRBV27	TRBJ2-7	CASSPAGTAYHQYF	TGTGCCAGCAGTCCCGCCGGGACAGCTTACCACCAGTACTTC
NA	TRBD1	TRBV10-2	TRBJ1-5	CASSGQVYQPQHF	TGCGCCAGCAGCGGACAGGTCTATCAGCCCCAGCATTTT
NA	TRBD2	TRBV2	TRBJ2-7	CASSQAPLAVSSYEQYF	TGTGCCAGCAGCCAAGCCCCCCTAGCGGTGAGCTCCTACGAGCAGTACTTC
NA	TRBD2	TRBV13	TRBJ2-7	CASRAGTSVYEQYF	TGTGCCAGCAGGGCCGGGACTAGCGTTTACGAGCAGTACTTC
NA	TRBD1	TRBV2	TRBJ2-3	CAQHRGISTDTQYF	TGTGCCCAGCACAGGGGGATAAGCACAGATACGCAGTATTTT
NA	NA	TRBV30	TRBJ1-6	CAWSAPGSYNSPLHF	TGTGCCTGGAGTGCCCCCGGCTCCTATAATTCACCCCTCCACTTT
NA	NA	TRBV15	TRBJ2-3	CATSPRSNGGDTQYF	TGTGCCACCAGCCCACGATCCAACGGGGGAGATACGCAGTATTTT
once	NA	TRBV7-9	TRBJ2-5	CASSLDGRQETQYF	TGTGCCAGCAGCTTAGACGGCAGGCAAGAGACCCAGTACTTC
few	NA	TRBV11-2	TRBJ2-1	CASSLVGTQNNEQFF	TGTGCCAGCAGCTTAGTTGGGACACAAAACAATGAGCAGTTCTTC
NA	TRBD2	TRBV5-1	TRBJ2-7	CASSLGSAGVHEQHF	TGCGCCAGCAGCTTGGGTAGCGCGGGAGTACACGAGCAGCACTTC
NA	NA	TRBV7-9	TRBJ2-2	CASSLGQLNTGELFF	TGTGCCAGCAGCCTCGGACAGCTCAACACCGGGGAGCTGTTTTTT
NA	TRBD1	TRBV5-1	TRBJ2-1	CASSPGQGGPNEQFF	TGCGCCAGCAGCCCGGGACAGGGGGGTCCGAATGAGCAGTTCTTC
NA	NA	TRBV11-1	TRBJ1-1	CASSRGPLNTEAFF	TGTGCCAGCAGCAGAGGCCCTTTGAACACTGAAGCTTTCTTT
NA	NA	TRBV19	TRBJ2-5	CASSIGLVVQETQYF	TGTGCCAGTAGTATAGGACTAGTTGTACAAGAGACCCAGTACTTC
NA	TRBD2	TRBV7-9	TRBJ2-3	CSSSTKRPGLAGDTQYF	TGTTCCAGCAGCACAAAAAGACCGGGACTAGCTGGAGATACGCAGTATTTT
few	TRBD1	TRBV5-5	TRBJ1-2	CASTISGGQGRIYGYTF	TGTGCCAGCACCATCAGCGGGGGACAGGGGCGGATCTATGGCTACACCTTC
NA	TRBD1	TRBV7-6	TRBJ2-6	CASSKPGGSSGANVLTF	TGTGCCAGCAGCAAACCAGGGGGCTCTTCTGGGGCCAACGTCCTGACTTTC
few	TRBD1	TRBV7-2	TRBJ2-7	CASSLFPRGPLGEQYF	TGTGCCAGCAGCTTATTCCCCAGGGGGCCGCTGGGCGAGCAGTACTTC
NA	TRBD2	TRBV27	TRBJ2-2	CASRLAGGPGELFF	TGTGCCAGCAGACTAGCGGGAGGACCCGGGGAGCTGTTTTTT
NA	NA	TRBV11-2	TRBJ1-3	CASSRTVTGNTIYF	TGTGCCAGCAGTCGGACAGTAACTGGAAACACCATATATTTT
few	TRBD2	TRBV7-2	TRBJ2-7	CASSLETSGSYEQYF	TGTGCCAGCAGCTTAGAGACTAGCGGGAGTTACGAGCAGTACTTC
NA	TRBD1	TRBV11-3	TRBJ2-7	CASSRGQGRSYEQYF	TGTGCCAGCAGCAGGGGACAGGGGAGGTCCTACGAGCAGTACTTC
NA	NA	TRBV28	TRBJ2-1	CASFDTSSYNEQFF	TGTGCCAGCTTTGATACTAGCTCCTACAATGAGCAGTTCTTC
once	TRBD1	TRBV2	TRBJ1-5	CASSPGQGRQPQHF	TGTGCCAGCAGTCCGGGACAGGGTCGGCAGCCCCAGCATTTT
NA	TRBD1	TRBV19	TRBJ2-7	CASMDRAYEQYF	TGTGCCAGTATGGACAGGGCCTACGAGCAGTACTTC
NA	TRBD1	TRBV28	TRBJ1-1	CASSLWGQGSTEAFF	TGTGCCAGCAGTTTATGGGGACAGGGGAGCACTGAAGCTTTCTTT
NA	NA	TRBV5-4	TRBJ1-6	CASSFRGSNSPLHF	TGTGCCAGCAGCTTCAGGGGATCTAATTCACCCCTCCACTTT
NA	NA	TRBV11-2	TRBJ2-1	CASSLESRSYNEQFF	TGTGCCAGCAGCTTAGAATCGCGGTCCTACAATGAGCAGTTCTTC
NA	NA	TRBV7-9	TRBJ2-2	CASCGTETGELFF	TGTGCCAGCTGCGGCACGGAGACCGGGGAGCTGTTTTTT
NA	NA	TRBV15	TRBJ1-1	CATSRDPRRDTEAFF	TGTGCCACCAGCAGAGATCCCCGGCGGGACACTGAAGCTTTCTTT
NA	TRBD1	TRBV10-3	TRBJ1-1	CAISVGTGGGTEAFF	TGTGCCATCAGTGTAGGGACAGGGGGAGGGACTGAAGCTTTCTTT
NA	NA	TRBV28	TRBJ2-5	CATRGDGYKETQYF	TGTGCCACCCGGGGAGACGGGTACAAAGAGACCCAGTACTTC
NA	TRBD1	TRBV7-9	TRBJ2-7	CSIGTDTYEQYF	TGTTCCATTGGGACAGATACCTACGAGCAGTACTTC
NA	TRBD1	TRBV5-1	TRBJ2-7	CASSSGTGSYEQYF	TGCGCCAGCAGCTCGGGGACAGGTTCCTACGAGCAGTACTTC
NA	TRBD1	TRBV6-6	TRBJ1-1	CASSYSSGRQGDAFF	TGTGCCAGCAGTTACTCTTCGGGCAGACAGGGGGACGCTTTCTTT
NA	TRBD1	TRBV2	TRBJ1-1	CASRIGQGAVTEAFF	TGTGCCAGCAGAATCGGACAGGGGGCTGTGACTGAAGCTTTCTTT
NA	NA	TRBV6-1	TRBJ2-2	CASSGSTGELFF	TGTGCCAGCAGCGGGAGCACCGGGGAGCTGTTTTTT
NA	TRBD2	TRBV6-5	TRBJ2-1	CASSTLAAGNEQFF	TGTGCCAGCAGCACACTAGCGGCAGGCAATGAGCAGTTCTTC
NA	NA	TRBV6-1	TRBJ1-1	CASREGGALNTEAFF	TGTGCCAGCAGGGAAGGTGGGGCACTGAACACTGAAGCTTTCTTT
NA	NA	TRBV29-1	TRBJ1-2	CSVESTAFYGYTF	TGCAGCGTTGAAAGCACAGCCTTTTATGGCTACACCTTC
NA	TRBD2	TRBV18	TRBJ2-1	CASSPRLRTSFNEQFF	TGTGCCAGCTCACCACGGTTAAGGACTAGCTTCAATGAGCAGTTCTTC
NA	NA	TRBV21-1	TRBJ2-1	CASSTWTLLAGGPYEQFF	TGTGCCAGCAGTACTTGGACCCTCCTAGCGGGAGGGCCATATGAGCAGTTCTTC
NA	NA	TRBV6-4	TRBJ1-2	CASSENRDTILTF	TGTGCCAGCAGCGAGAACCGGGACACCATTCTCACCTTC
once	NA	TRBV19	TRBJ2-1	CASSPRGEEQFF	TGTGCCAGTAGTCCCCGGGGAGAGGAGCAGTTCTTC
NA	NA	TRBV4-3	TRBJ2-3	CASSQEAGAPDTQYF	TGCGCCAGCAGCCAAGAAGCAGGGGCCCCGGATACGCAGTATTTT
few	NA	TRBV6-6	TRBJ1-3	CASSRTLSSGNTIYF	TGTGCCAGCAGCCGCACTCTGAGCTCTGGAAACACCATATATTTT
NA	NA	TRBV13	TRBJ2-1	CASSSQYVQYNEQFF	TGTGCCAGCAGCTCCCAGTACGTCCAGTACAATGAGCAGTTCTTC
NA	NA	TRBV30	TRBJ1-1	CAWKRPGFNTEAFF	TGTGCCTGGAAGCGGCCAGGTTTCAACACTGAAGCTTTCTTT
once	TRBD1	TRBV11-2	TRBJ2-7	CASSLDRVGHEQYF	TGTGCCAGCAGCTTGGACAGGGTTGGCCACGAGCAGTACTTC
few	TRBD2	TRBV2	TRBJ2-5	CASNLESTSGILDQETQYF	TGTGCCAGCAACCTTGAGAGCACTAGCGGGATATTGGACCAAGAGACCCAGTACTTC
NA	TRBD1	TRBV19	TRBJ2-1	CASSTGTGYHNEQFF	TGTGCCAGTAGTACCGGGACAGGGTACCACAATGAGCAGTTCTTC
once	NA	TRBV2	TRBJ1-5	CASSEGGGGRGPQHF	TGTGCCAGCAGTGAGGGGGGAGGAGGGCGCGGGCCCCAGCATTTT
NA	TRBD1	TRBV11-1	TRBJ2-5	CASSRDRAETQYF	TGTGCCAGCAGCCGGGACAGGGCGGAGACCCAGTACTTC